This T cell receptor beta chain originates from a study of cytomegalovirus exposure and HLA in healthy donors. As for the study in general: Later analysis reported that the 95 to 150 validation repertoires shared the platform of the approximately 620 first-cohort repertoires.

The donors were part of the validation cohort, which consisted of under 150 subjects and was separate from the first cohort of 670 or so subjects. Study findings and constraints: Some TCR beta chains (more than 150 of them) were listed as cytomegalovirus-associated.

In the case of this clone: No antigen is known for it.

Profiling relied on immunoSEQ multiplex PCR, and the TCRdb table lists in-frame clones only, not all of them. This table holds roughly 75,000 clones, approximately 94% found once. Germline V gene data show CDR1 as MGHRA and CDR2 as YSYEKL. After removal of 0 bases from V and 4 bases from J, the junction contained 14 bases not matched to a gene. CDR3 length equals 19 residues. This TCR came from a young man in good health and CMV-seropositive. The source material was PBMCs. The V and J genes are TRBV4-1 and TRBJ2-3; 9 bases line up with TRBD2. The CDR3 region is CASSQDLLTSGPVADTQYF. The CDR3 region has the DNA TGCGCCAGCAGCCAAGATCTCCTAACTAGCGGGCCTGTGGCAGATACGCAGTATTTT.